This TCR beta chain was found in a study of T cell responses to AZD1222 COVID-19 vaccine. Study-level findings and limits: Seropositive AZD1222 recipients at baseline numbered only five or six. The study found vaccine-associated CD4 TCRs spanning spike, dominant at 160-218 and 743-854. Donors in the cohort were predominantly white British and more often female, and clonal diversity was possibly underestimated. Of spike-specific TCRs, nearly half reportedly target regions left unmutated in variants.

This clone was recorded a few times. Its target is unknown. Sequencing was performed with immunoSEQ multiplex PCR; in TCRdb, only in-frame clones are kept and a portion is missing. Seen here are about 120,000 clones, roughly 91% observed once, and the top ten hold approximately 1.3%. This specimen was peripheral blood, taken on day 0 of AZD1222 vaccination. This clonotype was obtained from an adult in good health.

CDR3 DNA: TGCGCCAGCAGCCTGCCCGGAGGCGGCGAGCAGTACTTC. Translated: CASSLPGGGEQYF. The rearrangement links TRBV5-1 to TRBJ2-7; TRBD2 is a possible D gene (5 bases). Germline V gene data show CDR1 as SGHRS and CDR2 as YFSETQ. Trimming stripped 4 bases from V and 6 bases from J, with 14 bases between. The CDR3 length is 13 residues. The full variable domain, with the rest looked up from reference TRBV5-1 and TRBJ2-7, is KAGVTQTPRYLIKTRGQQVTLSCSPISGHRSVSWYQQTPGQGLQFLFEYFSETQRNKGNFPGRFSGRQFSNSRSEMNVSTLELGDSALYLCASSLPGGGEQYFGPGTRLTVT.